The 30 T cell receptor beta chains reported below all come from one sample, sequenced in a study of cytomegalovirus exposure and HLA in healthy donors. PCR was performed using 60 Vbeta and 13 Jbeta primers. Here immunoSEQ multiplex PCR was the method, and the copy in TCRdb shows in-frame clones only, minus some. The listing contains just over 200,000 clones. The specimen was PBMCs. These receptors all stem from a girl aged 2-10 years in good health and CMV-seropositive.

V gene TRBV13 combines with J gene TRBJ2-2; TRBD2 aligns across 7 bases. Looked up from germline, CDR1 is PRHDT and CDR2 is FYEKMQ (reference sequence). V shed 6 bases, J shed 4 bases, and the junction held 17 bases outside the gene matches. The CDR3 has 18 amino acids. CDR3 sequence reads: CASRASLGAGEITGELFF. The CDR3, as DNA: TGTGCCAGCAGAGCGAGCCTAGGGGCGGGAGAGATCACCGGGGAGCTGTTTTTT.

This chain links TRBV10-3 with TRBJ2-1, with 9 bases lining up with TRBD1. The germline V gene has CDR1 ENHRY and CDR2 SYGVKD. The CDR3 consists of 15 residues. V was pared by 6 bases and J by 9 bases, with 12 bases of the junction left unmatched. Here the CDR3 reads CAIRGDGGQGGEQFF. In DNA, the CDR3 is TGTGCCATCAGGGGGGATGGGGGACAGGGAGGTGAGCAGTTCTTC.

This chain uses TRBV9 with TRBJ2-5; weak D call: TRBD2 (6 bases). This CDR3 is 16 amino acids long. Trimming cost V 4 bases and J 6 bases, with 22 bases left between them. The germline V gene encodes CDR1 SGDLS and CDR2 YYNGEE. The CDR3 sequence: CASSLSSPGSDQTQYF. CDR3 nucleotide sequence: TGTGCCAGCAGCCTAAGCAGTCCCGGGAGTGATCAGACCCAGTACTTC. Using reference TRBV9 and TRBJ2-5 for the parts outside the CDR3, the full variable domain is DSGVTQTPKHLITATGQRVTLRCSPRSGDLSVYWYQQSLDQGLQFLIQYYNGEERAKGNILERFSAQQFPDLHSELNLSSLELGDSALYFCASSLSSPGSDQTQYFGPGTRLLVL.

The chain employs TRBV27 and TRBJ1-1; maybe TRBD1 (5 bases). There are 14 residues in the CDR3. Germline V gene data show CDR1 as MNHEY and CDR2 as SMNVEV (reference sequence). The V end lost 3 bases, the J end lost 5 bases, and 13 bases lay between the germline ends. The CDR3 loop reads CASSFRQRGTEAFF. CDR3 nucleotide sequence: TGTGCCAGCAGTTTTAGGCAGCGGGGGACTGAAGCTTTCTTT.

The chain uses TRBV11-2 and TRBJ1-1, with D possibly matching TRBD1 (5 bases). This CDR3 region has 14 residues. Between the trimmed V and J ends, which lost 3 bases and 1 base, there was a span of 9 bases. Germline CDR1 and CDR2: SGHAT and FQNNGV. In DNA form, the CDR3 reads TGTGCCAGCAGCTTCGCGGGGACGAACACTGAAGCTTTCTTT. Translating gives CASSFAGTNTEAFF.

This chain joins TRBV14 and TRBJ1-1, with D maybe TRBD1 (5 bases). V lost 3 bases, J lost 1 base, and 9 bases lay in between. Germline CDR1 is SGHDN and CDR2 is FVKESK. CDR3 length equals 14 residues. This chain's CDR3 is CASSHRGGNTEAFF. CDR3 bases: TGTGCCAGCAGCCATCGGGGGGGGAACACTGAAGCTTTCTTT.

V is TRBV4-1 and J is TRBJ2-3; 9 nucleotides line up with TRBD2. CDR3 length: 13 amino acids. Per germline, CDR1 MGHRA and CDR2 YSYEKL. The V segment lost 8 bases and the J segment 6 bases; nucleotides outside the gene matches: 6. CDR3 region: CASSSGRMDTQYF. CDR3 DNA sequence: TGCGCCAGCTCAAGCGGGAGGATGGATACGCAGTATTTT.

The rearrangement links TRBV9 to TRBJ1-2; a possible D gene is TRBD1 (5 bases). This CDR3 is built from 14 residues. V was shortened by 0 bases and J by 4 bases, with 10 bases between the two germline ends. In germline, CDR1 is SGDLS, CDR2 YYNGEE. The CDR3 region has the DNA TGTGCCAGCAGCGTAGGAGAAGGGGCCTATGGCTACACCTTC. This encodes CASSVGEGAYGYTF.

V usage is TRBV6-1 and J usage is TRBJ2-5, with a possible D match to TRBD2 (5 bases). Germline values: CDR1 MNHNS, CDR2 SASEGT. V lost 5 bases and J lost 1, with 14 bases in between. The CDR3 length is 15 residues. CDR3 sequence: CASSLTAGIQETQYF. The CDR3 region has the DNA TGTGCCAGCAGTCTTACTGCCGGGATCCAAGAGACCCAGTACTTC.

The CDR3 bases are TGTGCCAGCAGTTTACTAGAATCTAGATTCGAGACCCAGTACTTC. Protein product: CASSLLESRFETQYF. This chain links TRBV28 with TRBJ2-5; D remains unclear. V lost 2 bases to trimming and J lost 5 bases, with 15 bases between them. The length of the CDR3 is 15 residues. The germline gives CDR1 MDHEN, CDR2 SYDVKM.

Notes on this clone: Other DNA sequences of this sample code for an identical CDR3. The chain employs TRBV15 and TRBJ1-2, with 10 bases identical to TRBD1. This CDR3 spans 16 amino acids. Germline V gene data show CDR1 as LNHNV and CDR2 as YYDKDF (reference sequence). V was pared by 0 bases and J by 7 bases, with 8 bases of the junction left unmatched. CDR3 in DNA: TGTGCCACCAGCAGAGATTTATCGACAGGGGGCTCTGGCTACACCTTC. Its protein is CATSRDLSTGGSGYTF.

The chain combines TRBV5-4 with TRBJ1-1, with TRBD1 identical over 8 bases. The V and J ends lost 4 bases and 0 bases, in that order; junction bases with no gene match: 2. The CDR3 has 14 amino acids. CDR1 SGHNT and CDR2 YYREEE come from the germline V gene (reference sequence). CDR3 sequence: CASSKTGVNTEAFF. The CDR3 bases are TGTGCCAGCAGCAAGACAGGGGTGAACACTGAAGCTTTCTTT.

This rearrangement joins TRBV28 to TRBJ1-3; D is ambiguous. This CDR3 comprises 14 residues. The V gene's germline CDR1 is MDHEN and CDR2 SYDVKM. V lost 5 bases, J lost 3 bases, and 11 bases lay in between. CDR3 nucleotide sequence: TGTGCCAGCAGTGCAGCCGGCGGTGGAAACACCATATATTTT. Its translation is CASSAAGGGNTIYF.

The chain is built from TRBV29-1 and TRBJ2-3, with D perhaps matching TRBD2 (5 bases). The V end lost 6 bases, the J end lost 0 bases, and 13 bases lay between the germline ends. The germline V gene encodes CDR1 SQVTM and CDR2 ANQGSEA. This CDR3 comprises 14 residues. The CDR3 coding sequence is TGCAGCGTGGGGAGACGCCTCAGCACAGATACGCAGTATTTT. Translating it yields CSVGRRLSTDTQYF.

The chain combines TRBV7-9 with TRBJ1-1; possible D gene TRBD1, 5 bases. Trimming pared 1 base from V and 6 bases from J, leaving 12 bases between. CDR1 is SEHNR and CDR2 is FQNEAQ in the germline V gene (reference sequence). The CDR3 spans 14 residues. This CDR3 reads CASSLDGGIAEAFF. In DNA, the CDR3 is TGTGCCAGCAGCTTAGACGGGGGGATCGCTGAAGCTTTCTTT.

This chain uses TRBV5-1 with TRBJ2-2; the D gene is possibly TRBD2 (5 bases). Germline V gene sequence: CDR1 SGHRS, CDR2 YFSETQ. This CDR3 region has 15 residues. Trimming took off 4 bases at V and 0 bases at J, with 10 bases between the two ends. CDR3 in amino acids: CASSQVTTNTGELFF. The CDR3 bases are TGCGCCAGCAGCCAGGTGACTACGAACACCGGGGAGCTGTTTTTT.

V is TRBV5-1 and J is TRBJ2-2; 9 positions match TRBD2. V dropped 2 bases and J dropped 5; count of bases not matched to a gene: 1. Germline V lookup: CDR1 SGHRS, CDR2 YFSETQ. This CDR3 contains 14 residues. CDR3 sequence: CASSFSGGTGELFF. CDR3 DNA: TGCGCCAGCAGCTTCAGCGGGGGGACCGGGGAGCTGTTTTTT.

V usage is TRBV28 and J usage is TRBJ1-3; 7 nucleotides align to TRBD1. CDR1 is MDHEN, CDR2 SYDVKM, per germline. CDR3 length: 14 amino acids. V shed 5 bases and J 0 bases; nucleotides not matched to a gene: 1. For the CDR3, the DNA is TGTGCCAGCAGTCAGGGGGGCTCTGGAAACACCATATATTTT. The encoded protein is CASSQGGSGNTIYF.

This chain connects TRBV4-1 to TRBJ1-2, with no clear D. V was cut by 4 bases and J by 8 bases, with 14 bases left in between. CDR3 size: 13 residues. The germline V gene has CDR1 MGHRA and CDR2 YSYEKL. In nucleotides, the CDR3 is TGCGCCAGCAGCCCGCCCACAGACATGGGCTACACCTTC. Amino acid sequence: CASSPPTDMGYTF.

V is TRBV28 and J is TRBJ1-2; D uncertain. Germline V gives CDR1 MDHEN, CDR2 SYDVKM. The CDR3 runs to 14 residues. V was trimmed by 6 bases and J by 2 bases, leaving 13 bases between them. The CDR3 DNA sequence: TGTGCCAGCAGCCGTTCGAGAGGAAACTATGGCTACACCTTC. Its protein is CASSRSRGNYGYTF.

This sequence joins TRBV4-1 and TRBJ1-5; D is perhaps TRBD1 (6 bases). Germline V CDR1 and CDR2: MGHRA, YSYEKL. The CDR3 sequence is 17 residues long. The V and J ends lost 1 base and 1 base respectively, with 14 bases between them. Here the CDR3 reads CASSQVAGVLSNQPQHF. The CDR3 DNA follows: TGCGCCAGCAGCCAAGTGGCAGGGGTACTAAGCAATCAGCCCCAGCATTTT.

The V gene is TRBV29-1, the J gene TRBJ2-1; TRBD1 agrees at 10 bases. CDR1 is SQVTM and CDR2 is ANQGSEA in the germline V gene. The V gene end was trimmed by 4 bases and the J gene end by 7 bases; junction bases not matched to a gene: 4. The CDR3 contains 13 residues. The CDR3 spells CSVGDRGRNEQFF. The CDR3 nucleotides read TGCAGCGTTGGGGACAGGGGTAGGAATGAGCAGTTCTTC.

V usage is TRBV14 and J usage is TRBJ2-5; 8 nucleotides agree with TRBD2. V dropped 3 bases and J dropped 5; count of bases not matched to a gene: 8. This CDR3 contains 15 residues. CDR1 and CDR2 from the germline V gene are SGHDN and FVKESK. CDR3 loop: CASSQVLAVPETQYF. The DNA for the CDR3 is TGTGCCAGCAGCCAGGTACTAGCGGTCCCTGAGACCCAGTACTTC.

The rearrangement joins TRBV4-2 to TRBJ1-5, with TRBD1 identical over 9 bases. Germline-derived CDR1 and CDR2 are LGHNA and YNFKEQ. J gave up 6 bases and V 0 bases, and 9 bases lay outside the gene matches. This CDR3 contains 17 residues. The CDR3 region is CASSQDRRQGGAQPQHF. CDR3 coding DNA: TGTGCCAGCAGCCAAGATAGGCGACAGGGGGGGGCTCAGCCCCAGCATTTT.

The chain couples TRBV11-2 to TRBJ1-3; the match to TRBD1 covers 7 bases. J gave up 8 bases and V 5 bases, and 12 bases lay outside the gene matches. CDR1 is SGHAT and CDR2 is FQNNGV in the germline V gene. The CDR3 contains 15 residues. The CDR3 bases are TGTGCCAGCAGCGAACGGACAGGCGGTCGGGACACCATATATTTT. It encodes CASSERTGGRDTIYF.

The chain couples TRBV27 to TRBJ2-2; 8 bases are a match to TRBD2. The CDR3 is 15 amino acids. The trim removed 7 bases at V and 1 base at J, leaving 5 bases unmatched. Germline values: CDR1 MNHEY, CDR2 SMNVEV (reference sequence). The CDR3 loop reads CASIHSGENTGELFF. The CDR3, as DNA: TGTGCCAGCATTCATAGCGGGGAGAACACCGGGGAGCTGTTTTTT.

This chain links TRBV5-6 with TRBJ2-7, with D possibly TRBD1 on 6 matching bases. Germline CDR1 and CDR2: SGHDT and YYEEEE. The CDR3 is 12 residues long. Trimming removed 2 bases from V and 6 bases from J, with 9 bases in between. The CDR3 spells CASSFIRGEQYF. CDR3 DNA sequence: TGTGCCAGCAGCTTCATCAGGGGCGAGCAGTACTTC.

The gene calls are TRBV27 and TRBJ2-1; 8 bases align to TRBD2. J lost 0 bases, V lost 3 bases, and 7 bases had no gene match. Looked up from germline, CDR1 is MNHEY and CDR2 is SMNVEV (reference sequence). CDR3 length: 17 amino acids. The CDR3 DNA is TGTGCCAGCAGTTTGAAGACTAGCGTGAGCTCCTACAATGAGCAGTTCTTC. This sequence encodes CASSLKTSVSSYNEQFF.

This chain connects TRBV28 to TRBJ1-1; 9 bases map to TRBD1. This CDR3 contains 13 residues. V trimming: 9 bases; J trimming: 3 bases; junction bases outside the gene matches: 5. Germline CDR1 is MDHEN and CDR2 is SYDVKM. CDR3 in DNA: TGTGCCAGTAGACAGGGGGGGTACACTGAAGCTTTCTTT. Translated: CASRQGGYTEAFF.

The CDR3 spells CASSLRQPSPLHF. CDR3 nucleotides: TGTGCCAGCAGCTTACGACAACCCTCACCCCTCCACTTT. The V gene is TRBV11-2, the J gene TRBJ1-6; D not certain. The CDR3 covers 13 residues. Germline-derived CDR1 and CDR2 are SGHAT and FQNNGV. Deletions cut 2 bases from V and 10 bases from J, with 9 bases between.